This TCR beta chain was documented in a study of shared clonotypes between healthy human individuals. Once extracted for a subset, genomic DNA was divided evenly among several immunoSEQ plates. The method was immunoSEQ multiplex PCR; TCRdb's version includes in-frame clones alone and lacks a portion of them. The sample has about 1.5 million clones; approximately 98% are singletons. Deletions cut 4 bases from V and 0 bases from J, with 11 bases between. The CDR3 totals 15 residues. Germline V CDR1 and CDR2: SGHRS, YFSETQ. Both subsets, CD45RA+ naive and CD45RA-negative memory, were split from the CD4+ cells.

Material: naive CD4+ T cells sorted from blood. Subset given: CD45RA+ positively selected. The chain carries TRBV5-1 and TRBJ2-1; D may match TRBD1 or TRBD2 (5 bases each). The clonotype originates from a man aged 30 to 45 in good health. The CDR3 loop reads CASSGDVSSYNEQFF. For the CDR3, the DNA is TGCGCCAGCAGCGGGGACGTTAGCTCCTACAATGAGCAGTTCTTC.